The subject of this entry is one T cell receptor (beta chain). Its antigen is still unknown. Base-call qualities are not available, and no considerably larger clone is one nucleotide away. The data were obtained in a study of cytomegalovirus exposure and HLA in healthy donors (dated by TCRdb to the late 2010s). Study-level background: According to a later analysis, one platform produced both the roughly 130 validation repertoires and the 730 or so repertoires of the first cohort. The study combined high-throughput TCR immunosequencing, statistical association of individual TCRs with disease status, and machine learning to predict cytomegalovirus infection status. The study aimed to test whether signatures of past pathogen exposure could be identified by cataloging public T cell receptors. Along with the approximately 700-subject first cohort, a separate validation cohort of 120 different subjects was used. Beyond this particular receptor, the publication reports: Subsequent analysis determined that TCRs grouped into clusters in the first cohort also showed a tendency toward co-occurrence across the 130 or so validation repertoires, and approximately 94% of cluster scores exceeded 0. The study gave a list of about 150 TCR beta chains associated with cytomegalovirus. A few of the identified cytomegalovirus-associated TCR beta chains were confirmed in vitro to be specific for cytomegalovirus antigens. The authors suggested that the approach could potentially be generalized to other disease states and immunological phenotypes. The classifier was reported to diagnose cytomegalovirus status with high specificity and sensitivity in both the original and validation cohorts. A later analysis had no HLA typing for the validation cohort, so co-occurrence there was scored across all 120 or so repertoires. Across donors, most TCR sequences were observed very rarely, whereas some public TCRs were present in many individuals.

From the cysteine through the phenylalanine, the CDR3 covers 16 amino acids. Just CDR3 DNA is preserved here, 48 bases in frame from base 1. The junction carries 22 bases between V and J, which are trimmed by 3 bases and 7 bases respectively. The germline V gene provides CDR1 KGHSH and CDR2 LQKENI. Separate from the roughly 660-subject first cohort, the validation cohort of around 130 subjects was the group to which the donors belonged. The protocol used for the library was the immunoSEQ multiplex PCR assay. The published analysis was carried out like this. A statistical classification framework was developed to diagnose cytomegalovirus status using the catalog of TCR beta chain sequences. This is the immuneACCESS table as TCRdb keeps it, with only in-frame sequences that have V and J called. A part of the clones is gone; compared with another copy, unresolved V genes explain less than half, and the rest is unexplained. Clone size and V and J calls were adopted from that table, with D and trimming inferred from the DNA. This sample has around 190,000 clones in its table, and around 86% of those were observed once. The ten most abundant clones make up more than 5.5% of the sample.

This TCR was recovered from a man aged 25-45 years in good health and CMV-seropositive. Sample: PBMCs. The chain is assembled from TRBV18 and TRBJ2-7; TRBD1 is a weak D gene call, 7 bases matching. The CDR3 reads CASSPIPQGPGVEQYF. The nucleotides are TGTGCCAGCTCACCCATCCCACAGGGGCCGGGGGTAGAGCAGTACTTC.